What follows describes a single T cell receptor (beta chain). This entry comes from a study of blood T cell repertoires in COVID-19. Data came from immunoSEQ multiplex PCR; TCRdb stores just in-frame clones and leaves some out. Of 150,000 or so clones listed, roughly 85% were seen once; the top ten hold approximately 8%. V was pared by 3 bases and J by 4 bases, with 10 bases of the junction left unmatched. Germline values: CDR1 SGHRS, CDR2 YFSETQ. The CDR3 length is 16 residues. The J gene is TRBJ2-7, the V gene TRBV5-1; 10 nucleotides line up with TRBD2. What was sequenced was peripheral blood. This TCR was sampled from a woman between 55 and 75 years old with COVID-19, enrolled during active disease. The CDR3: CASSWAGTSGVYEQYF. The CDR3 nucleotides are TGCGCCAGCAGCTGGGCAGGAACTAGCGGGGTATACGAGCAGTACTTC.